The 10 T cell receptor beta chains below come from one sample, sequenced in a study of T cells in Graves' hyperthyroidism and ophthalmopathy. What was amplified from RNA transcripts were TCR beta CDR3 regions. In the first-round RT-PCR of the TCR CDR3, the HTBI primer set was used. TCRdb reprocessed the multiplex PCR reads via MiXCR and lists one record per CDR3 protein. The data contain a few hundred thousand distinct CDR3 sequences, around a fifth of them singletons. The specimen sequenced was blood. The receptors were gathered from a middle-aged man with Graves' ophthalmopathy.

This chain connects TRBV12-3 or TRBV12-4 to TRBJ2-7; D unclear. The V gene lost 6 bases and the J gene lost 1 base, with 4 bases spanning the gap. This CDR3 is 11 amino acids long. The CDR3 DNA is TGTGCCAGCAGGCCTTCCTACGAGCAGTACTTC. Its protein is CASRPSYEQYF.

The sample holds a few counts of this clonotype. The CDR3 reads CASSQYLVQTQYF. The CDR3, as DNA: TGCGCCAGCAGCCAGTATCTCGTCCAGACCCAGTACTTC. J is TRBJ2-5 and V is TRBV4-1; D is unclear. Trimming shortened V by 3 bases and J by 6 bases, and 11 bases separated the two germline ends. This CDR3 region has 13 residues. The V gene's germline CDR1 is MGHRA and CDR2 YSYEKL.

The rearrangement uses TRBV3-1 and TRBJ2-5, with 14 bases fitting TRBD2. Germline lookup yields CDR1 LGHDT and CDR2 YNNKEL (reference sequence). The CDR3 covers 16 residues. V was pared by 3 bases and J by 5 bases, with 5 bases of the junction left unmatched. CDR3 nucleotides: TGTGCCAGCAGCCAGACTAGCGGGAGGGCGGGCGAGACCCAGTACTTC. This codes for CASSQTSGRAGETQYF.

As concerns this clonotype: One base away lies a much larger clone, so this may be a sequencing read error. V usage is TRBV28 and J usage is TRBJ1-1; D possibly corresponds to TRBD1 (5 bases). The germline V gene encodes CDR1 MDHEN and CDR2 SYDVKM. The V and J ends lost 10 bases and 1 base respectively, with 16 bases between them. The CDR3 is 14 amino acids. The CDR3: CATSSDSENTEAFF. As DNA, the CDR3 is TGTGCCACCTCTTCCGACAGCGAGAACACTGAAGCTTTCTTT.

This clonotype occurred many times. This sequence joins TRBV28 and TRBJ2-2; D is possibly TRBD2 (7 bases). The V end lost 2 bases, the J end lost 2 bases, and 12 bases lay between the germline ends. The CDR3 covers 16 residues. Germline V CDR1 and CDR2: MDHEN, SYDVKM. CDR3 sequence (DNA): TGTGCCAGCAGTTTAGGAGGCGGGGGCAACACCGGGGAGCTGTTTTTT. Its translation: CASSLGGGGNTGELFF. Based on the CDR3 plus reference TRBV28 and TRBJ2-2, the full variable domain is DVKVTQSSRYLVKRTGEKVFLECVQDMDHENMFWYRQDPGLGLRLIYFSYDVKMKEKGDIPEGYSVSREKKERFSLILESASTNQTSMYLCASSLGGGGNTGELFFGEGSRLTVL.

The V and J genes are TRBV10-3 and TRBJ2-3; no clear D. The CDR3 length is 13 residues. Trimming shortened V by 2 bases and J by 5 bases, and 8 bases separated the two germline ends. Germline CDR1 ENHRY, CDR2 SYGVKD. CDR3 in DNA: TGTGCCATCAGTGAGGGAATAAGAGATACGCAGTATTTT. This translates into CAISEGIRDTQYF.

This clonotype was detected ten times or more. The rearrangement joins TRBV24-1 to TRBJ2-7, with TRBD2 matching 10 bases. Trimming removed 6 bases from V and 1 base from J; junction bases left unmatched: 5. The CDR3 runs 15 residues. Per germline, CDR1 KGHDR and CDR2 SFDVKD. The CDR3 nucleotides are TGTGCCACCAGTCCTAGGACTAGCGGTTCCTACGAGCAGTACTTC. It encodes CATSPRTSGSYEQYF.

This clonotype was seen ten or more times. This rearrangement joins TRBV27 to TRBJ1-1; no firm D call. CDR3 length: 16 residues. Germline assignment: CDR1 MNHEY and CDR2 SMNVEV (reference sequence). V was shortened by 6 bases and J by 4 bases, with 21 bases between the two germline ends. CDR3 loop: CASSPLRELTSTEAFF. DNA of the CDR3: TGTGCCAGCAGCCCCCTGAGGGAGCTCACAAGCACTGAAGCTTTCTTT.

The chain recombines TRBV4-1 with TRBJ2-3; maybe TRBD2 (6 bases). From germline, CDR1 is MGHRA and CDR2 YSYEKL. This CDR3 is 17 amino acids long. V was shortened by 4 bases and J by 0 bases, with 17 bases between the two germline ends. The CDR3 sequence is CASSPSFTSRSTDTQYF. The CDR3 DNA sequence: TGCGCCAGCAGCCCCTCCTTTACTAGCCGAAGCACAGATACGCAGTATTTT.

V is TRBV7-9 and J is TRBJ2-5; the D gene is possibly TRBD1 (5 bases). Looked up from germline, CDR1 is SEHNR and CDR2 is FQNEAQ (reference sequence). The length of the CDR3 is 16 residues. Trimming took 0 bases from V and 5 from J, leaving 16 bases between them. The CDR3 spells CASSLADGAVRETQYF. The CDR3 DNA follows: TGTGCCAGCAGCTTAGCCGATGGGGCCGTGAGGGAGACCCAGTACTTC.